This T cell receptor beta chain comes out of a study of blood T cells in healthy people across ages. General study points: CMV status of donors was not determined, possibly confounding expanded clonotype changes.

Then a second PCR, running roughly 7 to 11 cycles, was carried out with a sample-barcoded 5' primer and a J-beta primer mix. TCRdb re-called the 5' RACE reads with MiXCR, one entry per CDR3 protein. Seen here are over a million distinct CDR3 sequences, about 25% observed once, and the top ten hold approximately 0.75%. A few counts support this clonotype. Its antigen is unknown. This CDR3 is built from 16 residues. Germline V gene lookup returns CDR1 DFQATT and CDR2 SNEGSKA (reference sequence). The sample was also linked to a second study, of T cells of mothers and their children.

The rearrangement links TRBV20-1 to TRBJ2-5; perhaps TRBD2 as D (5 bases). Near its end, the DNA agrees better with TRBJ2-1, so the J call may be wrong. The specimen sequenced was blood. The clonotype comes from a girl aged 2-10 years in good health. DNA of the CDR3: TGCAGTGCTAAGAGCGGAGACCCCAGAAGGTACAATGAGCAGTTCTTC. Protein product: CSAKSGDPRRYNEQFF.